These 17 T cell receptor beta chains were all obtained from the same sample, sequenced in a study of CD8 T cells in Susac syndrome. An amount of RNA that ranged from roughly 0.45 to 1 ug was reverse transcribed with random hexamers. In TCRdb, the immunoSEQ multiplex PCR reads were re-called with MiXCR into one record per CDR3 protein. The repertoire holds around 170,000 distinct CDR3 sequences, with under 95% as singletons. Sequences were obtained from CD4+ T cells from PBMCs. Receptor source: a human donor in good health.

The chain joins TRBV5-1 to TRBJ2-1; 9 bases are shared with TRBD2. Germline-derived CDR1 and CDR2 are SGHRS and YFSETQ. V lost 5 bases, J lost 4 bases, and 4 bases stayed unmatched. The CDR3 contains 14 residues. CDR3 amino acids: CASRTSGGYNEQFF. DNA for the CDR3: TGCGCCAGCAGGACTAGCGGAGGGTACAATGAGCAGTTCTTC.

This chain joins TRBV29-1 and TRBJ2-5, with D unclear. The CDR3 is 14 amino acids. The V end was cut by 2 bases, the J end by 5 bases, with 15 bases between. Per germline, CDR1 SQVTM and CDR2 ANQGSEA. The CDR3 loop reads CSVEMDGPDETQYF. The CDR3 DNA follows: TGCAGCGTTGAAATGGACGGACCTGATGAGACCCAGTACTTC.

This rearrangement joins TRBV5-1 to TRBJ2-6; no definite D call. Germline V gene data show CDR1 as SGHRS and CDR2 as YFSETQ. The CDR3 is 13 residues long. With 6 bases removed from V and 2 bases from J, the gap between germline ends came to 6 bases. CDR3 DNA sequence: TGCGCCAGCAAGGTCCCTGGGGCCAACGTCCTGACTTTC. It is translated as CASKVPGANVLTF.

The chain couples TRBV7-2 to TRBJ1-1; D is ambiguous. Germline-derived CDR1 and CDR2 are SGHTA and FQGNSA. This CDR3 is 13 amino acids long. With 2 bases removed from V and 3 bases from J, the gap between germline ends came to 7 bases. DNA for the CDR3: TGTGCCAGCAGCTTACGGCAGTACACTGAAGCTTTCTTT. Amino acids: CASSLRQYTEAFF. The variable domain in full, with the rest retrieved from reference TRBV7-2 and TRBJ1-1, is GAGVSQSPSNKVTEKGKDVELRCDPISGHTALYWYRQSLGQGLEFLIYFQGNSAPDKSGLPSDRFSAERTGGSVSTLTIQRTQQEDSAVYLCASSLRQYTEAFFGQGTRLTVV.

This chain links TRBV20-1 with TRBJ1-1; tentatively, D is TRBD1 (6 bases). CDR1 is DFQATT and CDR2 is SNEGSKA in the germline V gene (reference sequence). The CDR3 totals 14 residues. The V end lost 3 bases, the J end lost 1 base, and 12 bases lay between the germline ends. The CDR3 protein is CSARRGAGNTEAFF. The DNA for the CDR3 is TGCAGTGCTAGGCGGGGGGCTGGGAACACTGAAGCTTTCTTT.

This clonotype was recorded only once. The chain has TRBV25-1 and TRBJ1-5, with 8 bases identical to TRBD1. This CDR3 comprises 14 residues. Trimming removed 3 bases from V and 5 bases from J; junction bases left unmatched: 3. Germline CDR1 reads MGHDK; CDR2 reads SYGVNS. CDR3 nucleotide sequence: TGTGCCAGCAGTGAGGACAGGGCGTATCAGCCCCAGCATTTT. Translated: CASSEDRAYQPQHF.

V usage is TRBV7-3 and J usage is TRBJ1-4; D is undetermined. V was pared by 4 bases and J by 5 bases, with 8 bases between. Germline assignment: CDR1 SGHTA and CDR2 FQGTGA. The CDR3 contains 13 residues. As DNA, the CDR3 is TGTGCCAGCAGCTCGACTGCGAATGAAAAACTGTTTTTT. Residues: CASSSTANEKLFF. Looking up the rest from reference TRBV7-3 and TRBJ1-4 gives the full variable domain: GAGVSQTPSNKVTEKGKYVELRCDPISGHTALYWYRQSLGQGPEFLIYFQGTGAADDSGLPNDRFFAVRPEGSVSTLKIQRTERGDSAVYLCASSSTANEKLFFGSGTQLSVL.

The chain joins TRBV20-1 to TRBJ1-5; D is unclear. The length of the CDR3 is 13 residues. Germline V gives CDR1 DFQATT, CDR2 SNEGSKA (reference sequence). Between the trimmed V and J ends, which lost 5 bases and 0 bases, there was a span of 8 bases. The CDR3 region has the DNA TGCAGTGCTCTTCCCGATAGCAATCAGCCCCAGCATTTT. The encoded protein is CSALPDSNQPQHF.

The rearrangement uses TRBV12-3 or TRBV12-4 and TRBJ2-1; 8 bases are shared with TRBD1. The CDR3 covers 15 residues. V shed 3 bases, J shed 8 bases, and the junction held 9 bases outside the gene matches. In DNA form, the CDR3 reads TGTGCCAGCAGTTTGCCCCTCGGACAGGGTGATGAGCAGTTCTTC. The encoded protein is CASSLPLGQGDEQFF.

This clonotype turned up a few times. Sequence at one end of the junction differs from germline and may be a read error. J is TRBJ2-5 and V is TRBV5-1; TRBD2 is a possible D gene (6 bases). The length of the CDR3 is 13 residues. Germline CDR1 is SGHRS and CDR2 is YFSETQ. CDR3 DNA: TGTGCCAGTAGCTTGGGAGGCGGAGAGACCCAGTACTTC. Translating gives CASSLGGGETQYF.

The V gene is TRBV5-6, the J gene TRBJ1-6; 10 bases line up with TRBD1. Germline CDR1 and CDR2: SGHDT and YYEEEE. The trim removed 4 bases at V and 9 bases at J, leaving 7 bases unmatched. The CDR3 loop spans 15 amino acids. In nucleotides, the CDR3 is TGTGCCAGCAGCCCAGGACAGGGGGAGGGTTCACCCCTCCACTTT. As protein: CASSPGQGEGSPLHF.

The rearrangement uses TRBV5-4 and TRBJ2-5, with D tentatively TRBD1 or TRBD2 (5 bases each). The CDR3 sequence is 14 residues long. Trimming removed 4 bases at V and 4 bases at J, with 14 bases between. Germline-derived CDR1 and CDR2 are SGHNT and YYREEE (reference sequence). The CDR3 region is CASSLVMGPETQYF. The CDR3 coding sequence is TGTGCCAGCAGCCTGGTCATGGGACCAGAGACCCAGTACTTC.

The chain recombines TRBV30 with TRBJ2-1; D might be TRBD1 (6 bases). This CDR3 is built from 14 residues. V lost 5 bases to trimming and J lost 4 bases, with 15 bases between them. Germline CDR1 GTSNPN, CDR2 SVGIG (reference sequence). The CDR3 loop is CAWGWEGGYNEQFF. CDR3 DNA: TGTGCCTGGGGGTGGGAAGGGGGATACAATGAGCAGTTCTTC.

The V gene is TRBV6-6, the J gene TRBJ2-7; D is unclear. This CDR3 is built from 12 residues. Germline V gene lookup returns CDR1 MNHNY and CDR2 SVGAGI (reference sequence). V was shortened by 5 bases and J by 5 bases, with 10 bases between the two germline ends. CDR3 nucleotides: TGTGCCAGCAGTCGGCGTCTGGACGAGCAGTACTTC. The encoded protein is CASSRRLDEQYF.

The chain recombines TRBV12-5 with TRBJ2-5; D is ambiguous. CDR1 LGHNT and CDR2 FRNRAP come from the germline V gene. The CDR3 sequence is 14 residues long. Trimming pared 0 bases from V and 2 bases from J, leaving 7 bases between. The CDR3 loop is CASGLVSLQETQYF. The CDR3 region has the DNA TGTGCTAGTGGTTTGGTATCCTTACAAGAGACCCAGTACTTC.

The rearrangement links TRBV29-1 to TRBJ1-5, with 7 positions matching TRBD1. This CDR3 has 12 amino acids. Losses at the gene ends were 4 bases for V and 6 bases for J; bases not matched to a gene: 3. From germline, CDR1 is SQVTM and CDR2 ANQGSEA. The chain's CDR3 is CSVGQGRQPQHF. The CDR3 nucleotides are TGCAGCGTTGGACAGGGACGTCAGCCCCAGCATTTT.

This rearrangement joins TRBV20-1 to TRBJ1-5; perhaps TRBD1 as D (5 bases). The CDR3 has 12 residues. Germline assignment: CDR1 DFQATT and CDR2 SNEGSKA (reference sequence). The ends were cut back, 3 bases at V and 7 bases at J, with 10 bases in the middle. CDR3 in amino acids: CSASRQGQPQHF. CDR3 nucleotide sequence: TGCAGTGCTAGTCGCCAGGGCCAGCCCCAGCATTTT.